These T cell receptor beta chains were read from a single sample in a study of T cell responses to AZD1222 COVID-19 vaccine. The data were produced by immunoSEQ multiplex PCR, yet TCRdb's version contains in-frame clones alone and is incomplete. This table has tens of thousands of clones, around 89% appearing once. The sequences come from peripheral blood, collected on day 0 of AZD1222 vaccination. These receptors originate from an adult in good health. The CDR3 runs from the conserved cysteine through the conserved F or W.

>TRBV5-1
CASSSLGQNTEAFF
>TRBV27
CASSFLFGGDDNEQFF
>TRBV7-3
CASSPDRVSSYEQYF
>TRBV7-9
CASSAHRGAGELFF
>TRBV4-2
CASSQDTFQGVVGANVLTF
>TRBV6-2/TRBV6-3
CASSWQEIQETQYF
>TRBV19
CASSTQGAASGNTIYF
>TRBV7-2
CASSPRTGPETQYF
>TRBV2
CASSGDRGYLNEQFF
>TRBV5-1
CASSFGTGGSYEQYF
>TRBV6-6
CASRYAWDLNTEAFF
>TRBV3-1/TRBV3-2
CASSQPDRTYEQYF